A selection of T cell receptor beta chains follows, all from one sample in a study of technical replicates of blood from several donors. Sequencing was performed with immunoSEQ multiplex PCR; in TCRdb, only in-frame clones are kept and a portion is missing. Altogether approximately 80,000 clones are present, roughly 98% being singletons, with the ten largest covering about 0.15%. The sample was T cells isolated from PBMCs. Source of these receptors: a human donor in good health. Both conserved end residues are part of each CDR3. Fields, in order: J gene, D gene, clone size, V gene, CDR3 DNA, CDR3 protein. D genes are given only for firm matches. A row's size may be missing; if present it is once, few, many or a size class.

>TRBJ2-2|NA|NA|TRBV9
TGTGCCAGCAGCGTAGTCGCAGGGCCAACCGGGGAGCTGTTTTTT
CASSVVAGPTGELFF
>TRBJ2-2|NA|NA|TRBV7-9
TGTGCCAGCAGCCGGGATCACAACACCGGGGAGCTGTTTTTT
CASSRDHNTGELFF
>TRBJ1-6|TRBD1|NA|TRBV19
TGTGCCAGTAGTCCGACAGGGGGTTCACCCCTCCACTTT
CASSPTGGSPLHF
>TRBJ2-1|TRBD2|NA|TRBV4-1
TGCGCCAGCAGCCAACTGCTAGCGGGAGGGCCCTCTGAGCAGTTCTTC
CASSQLLAGGPSEQFF
>TRBJ2-7|TRBD2|NA|TRBV19
TGTGCCAGTAGTCCGAGCGGGGTAGGCGGCGCCGAGCAGTACTTC
CASSPSGVGGAEQYF
>TRBJ2-1|TRBD2|NA|TRBV11-3
TGTGCCAGCAGCTTCGGGACTAGCGGTTACAATGAGCAGTTCTTC
CASSFGTSGYNEQFF
>TRBJ1-5|NA|NA|TRBV6-1
TGTGCCAGCAGTGGACAGGCCTGGAATCAGCCCCAGCATTTT
CASSGQAWNQPQHF
>TRBJ1-2|NA|NA|TRBV6-1
TGTGCCAGCAGTGAAGCGGGGGAGGCCTACCCTAACTATGGCTACACCTTC
CASSEAGEAYPNYGYTF
>TRBJ2-1|NA|NA|TRBV19
TGTGCCAGTAGTTGGCCCAGGGATGAGCAGTTCTTC
CASSWPRDEQFF
>TRBJ2-3|NA|NA|TRBV10-1
TGCGCCAGCAGTGAGGTCGGGACAGATACGCAGTATTTT
CASSEVGTDTQYF
>TRBJ1-1|NA|NA|TRBV21-1
TGTGCCAGCAGCAAAGCCAACAGCGGAAGTGAAGCTTTCTTT
CASSKANSGSEAFF
>TRBJ2-6|NA|once|TRBV11-3
TGTGCCAGCAGCCCGCAACTGGGGGCCAGGAGCTCTGGGGCCAACGTCCTGACTTTC
CASSPQLGARSSGANVLTF
>TRBJ2-2|NA|NA|TRBV5-4
TGTGCCAGCAGCTTGGGACAGGTCACCGGGGAGCTGTTTTTT
CASSLGQVTGELFF
>TRBJ1-1|TRBD1|NA|TRBV5-1
TGCGCCAGCAGCCCCGGGACAGGGGGCACTGAAGCTTTCTTT
CASSPGTGGTEAFF
>TRBJ2-7|TRBD2|once|TRBV4-2
TGTGCCAGCAGCCAAGAACTAGCGGGGACCTCCTACGAGCAGTACTTC
CASSQELAGTSYEQYF
>TRBJ2-5|NA|NA|TRBV9
TGTGCCAGCAGCGTAGCGGTAGGAGGGGGGGGCCAAGAGACCCAGTACTTC
CASSVAVGGGGQETQYF
>TRBJ2-7|NA|NA|TRBV7-2
TGTGCCAGCAGAGCCAGGAACTCCTACGAGCAGTACTTC
CASRARNSYEQYF
>TRBJ2-4|NA|NA|TRBV28
TGTGCCAGCAGTCCCCCCCTTGCGGGAGCCAAAAACATTCAGTACTTC
CASSPPLAGAKNIQYF
>TRBJ2-5|NA|NA|TRBV5-4
TGTGCCAGCAGCTTGGGTGGAACCTACTTGGACAGACGGCAAGAGACCCAGTACTTC
CASSLGGTYLDRRQETQYF
>TRBJ1-1|NA|NA|TRBV29-1
TGCAGCGTCTATCATGCGGGGGTTACTGAAGCTTTCTTT
CSVYHAGVTEAFF
>TRBJ1-2|NA|NA|TRBV5-4
TGTGCCAGCAGCTTTAACAGGGATGGCTACACCTTC
CASSFNRDGYTF
>TRBJ1-4|TRBD1|once|TRBV27
TGTGCCAGCAGTCCTGACAGGGGGCTCATTCAACTGTTTTTT
CASSPDRGLIQLFF
>TRBJ2-3|TRBD2|once|TRBV9
TGTGCCAGCAGCCCACGAGCGGGGGGGAGCACAGATACGCAGTATTTT
CASSPRAGGSTDTQYF
>TRBJ2-1|TRBD2|NA|TRBV5-1
TGCGCCAGCAAACAAGGGACTAGCTCTTTTGGTGAGCAGTTCTTC
CASKQGTSSFGEQFF
>TRBJ2-7|TRBD2|NA|TRBV6-5
TGTGCCAGCAGTTACGATAGCGGGAGTTCGTACGAGCAGTACTTC
CASSYDSGSSYEQYF
>TRBJ1-5|NA|NA|TRBV7-9
TGTGCCAGCAGCGCCGGACAGTATAGCAATCAGCCCCAGCATTTT
CASSAGQYSNQPQHF
>TRBJ1-6|NA|NA|TRBV7-3
TGTGCCAGCAGCTTAAACTCGGCAGGGAAAAATTCACCCCTCCACTTT
CASSLNSAGKNSPLHF
>TRBJ1-2|NA|NA|TRBV5-4
TGTGCCAGCAGCCCGGACAAGAACTATGGCTACACCTTC
CASSPDKNYGYTF
>TRBJ1-2|NA|NA|TRBV19
TGTGCCAGTAGTATGGGAGGCGCAGGGAGGATTAAAAATGGCTACACCTTC
CASSMGGAGRIKNGYTF
>TRBJ2-3|NA|NA|TRBV2
TGTGCCAGCAGTGTGGTACTAGCATCCACAGATACGCAGTATTTT
CASSVVLASTDTQYF
>TRBJ2-2|TRBD1|NA|TRBV6-1
TGTGCCAGCAGTGAAGGCCCCGGGACAGGGAAAATAAACGGGGAGCTGTTTTTT
CASSEGPGTGKINGELFF
>TRBJ1-1|TRBD1|NA|TRBV15
TGTGCCACCAGCAGATTGGACAGGGCCACTGAAGCTTTCTTT
CATSRLDRATEAFF
>TRBJ1-2|NA|NA|TRBV11-3
TGTGCCAGCAGCGTCGGGTATGGCTACACCTTC
CASSVGYGYTF
>TRBJ2-3|NA|NA|TRBV12-5
TGTGCTAGTGGTTTGGGCTCTACAGGGAATACGCAGTATTTT
CASGLGSTGNTQYF
>TRBJ1-1|NA|NA|TRBV11-2
TGTGCCAGCAGCTTAGTTTTATTTTTTCAGCTAACAGAGAACACTGAAGCTTTCTTT
CASSLVLFFQLTENTEAFF
>TRBJ2-5|TRBD1|NA|TRBV19
TGTGCCAGTCGGCCGGGCAGGGGGCGCGGGGAGACCCAGTACTTC
CASRPGRGRGETQYF
>TRBJ1-1|TRBD1|NA|TRBV4-2
TGTGCCAGCAGCCAAGAGCAGGGGGAGAACACTGAAGCTTTCTTT
CASSQEQGENTEAFF
>TRBJ2-1|TRBD2|NA|TRBV9
TGTGCCAGCAGCGTAACTAGCGGATTTTCCTACAATGAGCAGTTCTTC
CASSVTSGFSYNEQFF
>TRBJ2-1|TRBD1|once|TRBV7-9
TGTGCCAGCAGCTTAGGGGACAGGGGGCGGCGGAGGGCTTACAATGAGCAGTTCTTC
CASSLGDRGRRRAYNEQFF
>TRBJ2-5|TRBD2|NA|TRBV18
TGTGCCAGCTCACCAGACGGGACTACCCAAGAGACCCAGTACTTC
CASSPDGTTQETQYF
>TRBJ1-1|NA|NA|TRBV28
TGTGCCAGCAAAGAACGGCTGAGCAGGGGCGCAAACACTGAAGCTTTCTTT
CASKERLSRGANTEAFF
>TRBJ2-3|TRBD2|NA|TRBV11-2
TGTGCCAGCAGCCTCGGTGGGGGGGGTACAGATACGCAGTATTTT
CASSLGGGGTDTQYF
>TRBJ1-1|NA|NA|TRBV27
TGTGCCAGACACGGGCGGGGGTACACTGAAGCTTTCTTT
CARHGRGYTEAFF
>TRBJ1-1|TRBD1|NA|TRBV5-1
TGCGCCAGCAGCTTGTTCGACAGGGACGATACTGAAGCTTTCTTT
CASSLFDRDDTEAFF
>TRBJ2-7|TRBD2|once|TRBV5-4
TGTGCCAGCAGCCCTGGGGGGGTGAGTAACGAGCAGTACTTC
CASSPGGVSNEQYF
>TRBJ2-1|NA|NA|TRBV11-3
TGTGCCAGCAGCCCCCGGCCCGCTAGTATGATTGTTGAGCAGTTCTTC
CASSPRPASMIVEQFF
>TRBJ2-5|NA|NA|TRBV25-1
TGTGCCAGCAGTGAAGAAGGGGCCCTGGAGACCCAGTACTTC
CASSEEGALETQYF
>TRBJ2-1|NA|NA|TRBV5-1
TGCGCCAGCAGCTTTCGCAGGGAGGCCGAGAATGAGCAGTTCTTC
CASSFRREAENEQFF
>TRBJ2-1|NA|NA|TRBV7-9
TGTGCCAGCAGCGATAGCTCCTACAATGAGCAGTTCTTC
CASSDSSYNEQFF
>TRBJ2-5|TRBD2|NA|TRBV9
TGTGCCAGCAGCGTATCTGCGGGGGGACTCCAAGAGACCCAGTACTTC
CASSVSAGGLQETQYF
>TRBJ2-7|TRBD1|NA|TRBV5-4
TGTGCCAGCAGCGACCTTACAGGGGACGAGCAGTACTTC
CASSDLTGDEQYF